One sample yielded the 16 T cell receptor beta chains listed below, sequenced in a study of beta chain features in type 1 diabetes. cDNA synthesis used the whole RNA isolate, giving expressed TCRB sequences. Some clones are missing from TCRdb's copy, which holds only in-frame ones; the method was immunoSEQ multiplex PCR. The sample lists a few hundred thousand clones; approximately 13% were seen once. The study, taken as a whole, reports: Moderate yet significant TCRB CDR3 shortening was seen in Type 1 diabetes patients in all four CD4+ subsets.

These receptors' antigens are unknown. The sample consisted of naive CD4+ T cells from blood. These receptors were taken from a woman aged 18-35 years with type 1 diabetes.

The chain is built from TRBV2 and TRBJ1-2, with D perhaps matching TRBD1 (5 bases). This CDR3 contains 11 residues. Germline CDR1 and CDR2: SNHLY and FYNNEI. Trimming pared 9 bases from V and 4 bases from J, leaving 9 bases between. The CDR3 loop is CASRDFYGYTF. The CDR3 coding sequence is TGTGCCAGTAGGGACTTCTATGGCTACACCTTC.

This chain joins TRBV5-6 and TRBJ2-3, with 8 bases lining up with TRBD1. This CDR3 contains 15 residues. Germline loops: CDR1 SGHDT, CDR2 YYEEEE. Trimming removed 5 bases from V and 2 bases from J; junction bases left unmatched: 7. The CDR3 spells CASSFRTGNTDTQYF. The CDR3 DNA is TGTGCCAGCAGTTTCCGGACAGGGAACACAGATACGCAGTATTTT.

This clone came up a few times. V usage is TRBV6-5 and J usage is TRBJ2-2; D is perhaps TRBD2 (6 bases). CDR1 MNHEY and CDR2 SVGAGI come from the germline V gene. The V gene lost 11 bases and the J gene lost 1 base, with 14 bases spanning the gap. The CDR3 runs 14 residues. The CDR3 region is CAVGRGMNTGELFF. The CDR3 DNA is TGTGCCGTCGGGCGGGGAATGAACACCGGGGAGCTGTTTTTT.

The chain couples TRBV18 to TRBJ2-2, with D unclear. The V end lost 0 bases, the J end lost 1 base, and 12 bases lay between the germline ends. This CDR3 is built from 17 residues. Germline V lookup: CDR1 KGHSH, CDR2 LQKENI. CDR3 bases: TGTGCCAGCTCACCACCAGTCTTTGCAGAGAACACCGGGGAGCTGTTTTTT. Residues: CASSPPVFAENTGELFF.

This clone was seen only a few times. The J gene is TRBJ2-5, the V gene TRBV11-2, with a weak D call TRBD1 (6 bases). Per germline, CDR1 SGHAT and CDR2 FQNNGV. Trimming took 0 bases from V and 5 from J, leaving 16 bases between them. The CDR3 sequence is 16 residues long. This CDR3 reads CASSLDQTGKGETQYF. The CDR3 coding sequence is TGTGCCAGCAGCTTAGATCAAACAGGGAAGGGTGAGACCCAGTACTTC.

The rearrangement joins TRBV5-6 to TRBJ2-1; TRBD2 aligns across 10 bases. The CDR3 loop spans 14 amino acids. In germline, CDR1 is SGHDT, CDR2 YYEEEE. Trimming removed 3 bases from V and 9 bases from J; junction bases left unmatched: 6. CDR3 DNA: TGTGCCAGCAGCTCCAGCGGGAGGGCCCTTGAGCAGTTCTTC. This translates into CASSSSGRALEQFF.

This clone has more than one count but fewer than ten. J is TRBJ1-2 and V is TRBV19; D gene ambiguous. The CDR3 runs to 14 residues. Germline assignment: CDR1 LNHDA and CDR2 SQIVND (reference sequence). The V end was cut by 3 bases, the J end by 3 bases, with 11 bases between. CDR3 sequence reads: CASSMEAGYYGYTF. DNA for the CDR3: TGTGCCAGTAGTATGGAGGCGGGATACTATGGCTACACCTTC.

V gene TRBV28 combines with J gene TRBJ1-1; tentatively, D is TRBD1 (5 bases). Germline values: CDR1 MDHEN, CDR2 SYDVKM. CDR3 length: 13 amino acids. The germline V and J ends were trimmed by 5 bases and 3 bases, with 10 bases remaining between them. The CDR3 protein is CASSILQDTEAFF. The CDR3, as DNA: TGTGCCAGCAGTATACTACAGGACACTGAAGCTTTCTTT.

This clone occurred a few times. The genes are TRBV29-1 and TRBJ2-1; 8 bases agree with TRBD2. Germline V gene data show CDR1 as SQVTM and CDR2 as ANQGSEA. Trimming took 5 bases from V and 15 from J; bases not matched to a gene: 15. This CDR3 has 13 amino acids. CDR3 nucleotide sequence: TGCAGCGTTCGGGGTCGGGAGGGCATTAGAAGGTTCTTC. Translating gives CSVRGREGIRRFF.

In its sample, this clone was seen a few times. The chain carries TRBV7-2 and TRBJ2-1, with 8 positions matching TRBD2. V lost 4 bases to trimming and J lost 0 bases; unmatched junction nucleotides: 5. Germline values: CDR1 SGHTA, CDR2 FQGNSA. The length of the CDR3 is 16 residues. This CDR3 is CASSSGGGSSYNEQFF. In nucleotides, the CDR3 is TGTGCCAGCAGCTCGGGGGGGGGAAGCTCCTACAATGAGCAGTTCTTC.

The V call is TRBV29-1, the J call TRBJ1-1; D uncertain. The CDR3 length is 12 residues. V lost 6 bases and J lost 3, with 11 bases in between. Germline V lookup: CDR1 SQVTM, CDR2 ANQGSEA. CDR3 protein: CSVRRWDTEAFF. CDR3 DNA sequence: TGCAGCGTAAGGAGGTGGGACACTGAAGCTTTCTTT.

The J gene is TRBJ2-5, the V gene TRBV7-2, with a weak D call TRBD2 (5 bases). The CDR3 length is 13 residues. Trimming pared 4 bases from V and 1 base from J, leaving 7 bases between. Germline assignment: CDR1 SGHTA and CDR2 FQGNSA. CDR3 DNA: TGTGCCAGCAGCTCCGGGATCCAAGAGACCCAGTACTTC. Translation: CASSSGIQETQYF.

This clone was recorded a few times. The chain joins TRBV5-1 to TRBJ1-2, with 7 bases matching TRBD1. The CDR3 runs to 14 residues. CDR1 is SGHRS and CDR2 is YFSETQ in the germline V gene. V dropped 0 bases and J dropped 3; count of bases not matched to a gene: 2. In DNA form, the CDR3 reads TGCGCCAGCAGCTTGGACACAGGGGACTATGGCTACACCTTC. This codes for CASSLDTGDYGYTF.

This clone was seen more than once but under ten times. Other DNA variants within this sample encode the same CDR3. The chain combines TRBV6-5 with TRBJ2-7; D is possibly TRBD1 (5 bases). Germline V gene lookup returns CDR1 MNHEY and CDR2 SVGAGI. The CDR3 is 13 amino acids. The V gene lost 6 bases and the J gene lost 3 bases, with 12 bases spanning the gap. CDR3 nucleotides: TGTGCCAGCAGCTACGGTAGGGGCTACGAGCAGTACGTC. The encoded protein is CASSYGRGYEQYV.

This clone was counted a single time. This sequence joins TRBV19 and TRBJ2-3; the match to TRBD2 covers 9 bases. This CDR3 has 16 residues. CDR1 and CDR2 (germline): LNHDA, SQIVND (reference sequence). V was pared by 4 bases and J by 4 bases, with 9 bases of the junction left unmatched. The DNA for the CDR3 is TGTGCCAGTAGTACCTTAGCGGGAGTGGGGTCAGATACGCAGTATTTT. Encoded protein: CASSTLAGVGSDTQYF.

CDR3 loop: CASSFRSSQETQYF. CDR3 sequence (DNA): TGTGCCAGCAGTTTTAGGAGCAGTCAAGAGACCCAGTACTTC. The chain carries TRBV28 and TRBJ2-5; D is unresolved. V dropped 3 bases and J dropped 2 bases, with 10 bases sitting between them. CDR1 and CDR2 from the germline V gene are MDHEN and SYDVKM. The CDR3 consists of 14 residues.